This TCR beta chain was identified during a study of blood T cells in healthy people across ages. General study points: Long-lived donors carried more naive CD4+ cells and greater diversity than aged donors.

Germline V gene lookup returns CDR1 SGHTS and CDR2 YDEGEE. J was trimmed by 4 bases and V by 0 bases; bases with no gene match: 3. The CDR3 runs to 14 residues. A few counts support this clonotype. What it recognizes is unknown. With a J-beta primer mix and a sample-barcoded 5' primer, a second PCR ran roughly 7 to 11 cycles. TCRdb passed the 5' RACE reads through MiXCR, listing each CDR3 protein once. The data show 750,000 to 950,000 distinct CDR3 sequences, 53% seen once. Sequencing was done on a sample of blood. The TCR comes from an elderly man in good health. The chain links TRBV5-8 to TRBJ1-2; 7 positions agree with TRBD1. The DNA of the CDR3 is TGTGCCAGCAGCTTGGAAGACAGGGTCTATGGCTACACCTTC. Residues: CASSLEDRVYGYTF.